The rows below give T cell receptor beta chains drawn from one sample of a study of shared clonotypes between healthy human individuals. TCRdb's table, derived via immunoSEQ multiplex PCR, lists solely in-frame clones and lacks some. Among roughly 1 million clones listed, around four fifths were seen once. The sequenced material came from memory CD4+ T cells sorted from blood. These receptors were collected from a man aged 18 to 29 in good health. Both conserved end residues are part of each CDR3. D genes are given only for firm matches. Clone size, where shown, is once, few, many, or a class for clones that have expanded.

J gene: TRBJ2-1
D gene: TRBD2
V gene: TRBV15
clone size: .
CDR3 DNA: TGTGCCACCAGCAGACCCGGTGGGGGGGGACTGTACAATGAGCAGTTCTTC
CDR3 protein: CATSRPGGGGLYNEQFF

J gene: TRBJ2-5
D gene: TRBD1
V gene: TRBV6-6
clone size: .
CDR3 DNA: TGTGCCAGCAGTCGACAGGGGGCTGGATTGGAGACCCAGTACTTC
CDR3 protein: CASSRQGAGLETQYF

J gene: TRBJ1-1
D gene: .
V gene: TRBV5-4
clone size: .
CDR3 DNA: TGTGCCAGCAGCAGGGTGAACACTGAAGCTTTCTTT
CDR3 protein: CASSRVNTEAFF

J gene: TRBJ2-5
D gene: TRBD1
V gene: TRBV5-1
clone size: .
CDR3 DNA: TGCGCCAGCAGTCTAGGTGAACCGGGACAGGGGCTCCAAGAGACCCAGTACTTC
CDR3 protein: CASSLGEPGQGLQETQYF

J gene: TRBJ2-7
D gene: .
V gene: TRBV6-5
clone size: .
CDR3 DNA: TGTGCCACTACCTCGGGGTACGAGCAGTACTTC
CDR3 protein: CATTSGYEQYF

J gene: TRBJ2-1
D gene: .
V gene: TRBV4-3
clone size: .
CDR3 DNA: TGCGCCAGCAGCCCAGACTATGTACCCTACGATGAGCAGTTCTTC
CDR3 protein: CASSPDYVPYDEQFF

J gene: TRBJ1-2
D gene: .
V gene: TRBV10-3
clone size: .
CDR3 DNA: TGTGCCATCAGTGAGTCCCAAAACTATGGCTACACCTTC
CDR3 protein: CAISESQNYGYTF

J gene: TRBJ2-7
D gene: .
V gene: TRBV5-6
clone size: .
CDR3 DNA: TGTGCCAGCAGCTTGAGGATGGCGGGTGGGTACGAGCAGTACTTC
CDR3 protein: CASSLRMAGGYEQYF

J gene: TRBJ1-5
D gene: TRBD1
V gene: TRBV19
clone size: few
CDR3 DNA: TGTGCCAGTAGTCCTGGGACAGGGGTATATCAGCCCCAGCATTTT
CDR3 protein: CASSPGTGVYQPQHF

J gene: TRBJ2-4
D gene: TRBD1
V gene: TRBV2
clone size: .
CDR3 DNA: TGTGCCAGCAGTGAAGGGGGACAGGGCCTAGCCAAAAACATTCAGTACTTC
CDR3 protein: CASSEGGQGLAKNIQYF

J gene: TRBJ1-1
D gene: .
V gene: TRBV28
clone size: .
CDR3 DNA: TGTGCCACCACCGGCCCTAGGAACACTGAAGCTTTCTTT
CDR3 protein: CATTGPRNTEAFF